One T cell receptor beta chain is described in this entry. Its cognate antigen is unknown. The PBMCs were taken from roughly 10 ml of fresh peripheral blood. The record originates from a study of T cells in Graves' hyperthyroidism and ophthalmopathy. Study-level findings and limits: The model foresaw ophthalmopathy a median roughly 6 months prior to onset.

Amplified TCR beta CDR3 regions derived from RNA transcripts. RT-PCR in the first round (using the HTBI primer set) targeted the TCR CDR3. Via MiXCR, TCRdb re-called the multiplex PCR reads, giving one row per CDR3 protein. The sample lists approximately 630,000 distinct CDR3 sequences, roughly 16% occurring once. Sequenced: blood. The sequence was collected from a woman in her twenties or thirties with Graves' hyperthyroidism.

For the CDR3, the DNA is TGTGCCAGCAGACCCGGACAGCATAATTCACCCCTCCACTTT. Amino acids: CASRPGQHNSPLHF. This chain links TRBV6-1 with TRBJ1-6; a possible D gene is TRBD1 (6 bases). The germline V and J ends were trimmed by 6 bases and 5 bases, with 11 bases remaining between them. The CDR3 spans 14 residues. Per germline, CDR1 MNHNS and CDR2 SASEGT.